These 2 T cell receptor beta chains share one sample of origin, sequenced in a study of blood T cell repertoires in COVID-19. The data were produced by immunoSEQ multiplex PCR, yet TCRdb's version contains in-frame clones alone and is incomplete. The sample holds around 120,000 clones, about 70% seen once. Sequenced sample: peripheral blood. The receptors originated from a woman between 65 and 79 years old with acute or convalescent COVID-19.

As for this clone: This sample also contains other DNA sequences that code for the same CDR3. CDR3 residues: CASSLAGGTYNEQFF. Here the CDR3 DNA reads TGCGCCAGCAGCTTGGCCGGCGGAACATACAATGAGCAGTTCTTC. This chain links TRBV5-1 with TRBJ2-1, with D unresolved. This CDR3 region has 15 residues. The V end was cut by 0 bases, the J end by 4 bases, with 11 bases between. Germline V gives CDR1 SGHRS, CDR2 YFSETQ.

As DNA, the CDR3 is TGTGCCAGCAGCAGTAGTTCTACCGCAGATACGCAGTATTTT. This codes for CASSSSSTADTQYF. The genes are TRBV11-2 and TRBJ2-3; D gene uncertain. Trimming left V 5 bases short and J 4 bases short, with 13 bases between. Germline lookup yields CDR1 SGHAT and CDR2 FQNNGV. The CDR3 totals 14 residues.